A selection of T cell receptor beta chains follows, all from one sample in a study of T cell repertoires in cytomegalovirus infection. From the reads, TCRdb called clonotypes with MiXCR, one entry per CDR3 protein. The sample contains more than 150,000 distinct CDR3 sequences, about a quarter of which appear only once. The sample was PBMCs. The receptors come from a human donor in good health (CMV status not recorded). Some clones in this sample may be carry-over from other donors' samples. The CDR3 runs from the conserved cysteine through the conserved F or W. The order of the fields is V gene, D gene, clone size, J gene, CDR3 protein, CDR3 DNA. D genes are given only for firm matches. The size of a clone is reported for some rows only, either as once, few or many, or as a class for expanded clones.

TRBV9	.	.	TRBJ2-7	CASSVEPNYEQYF	TGTGCCAGCAGCGTAGAGCCAAACTACGAGCAGTACTTC
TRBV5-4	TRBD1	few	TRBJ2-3	CASQDRGEVTDTQYF	TGTGCCAGCCAAGACAGGGGAGAGGTCACAGATACGCAGTATTTT
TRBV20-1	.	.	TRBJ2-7	CSARWGGSYEQYF	TGCAGTGCTAGATGGGGTGGATCCTACGAGCAGTACTTC
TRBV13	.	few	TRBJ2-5	CASSATGAMETQYF	TGTGCCAGCAGCGCAACAGGTGCTATGGAGACCCAGTACTTC
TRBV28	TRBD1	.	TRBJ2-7	CASRIYRDSLYEQYF	TGTGCCAGCAGGATATACCGGGACAGCCTCTACGAGCAGTACTTC
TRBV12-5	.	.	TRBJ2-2	CASGPPGELFF	TGTGCTAGTGGTCCCCCCGGGGAGCTGTTTTTT
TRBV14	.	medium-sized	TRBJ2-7	CASSRHRDSEQYF	TGTGCCAGCAGCCGACACAGGGATAGCGAGCAGTACTTC
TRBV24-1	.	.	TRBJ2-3	CATSASREAQYF	TGTGCCACCAGTGCCTCCAGGGAGGCGCAGTATTTT
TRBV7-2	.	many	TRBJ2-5	CASSPDWGETQYF	TGTGCCAGCAGCCCCGACTGGGGGGAGACCCAGTACTTC
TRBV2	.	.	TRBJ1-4	CASRGDFEKLFF	TGTGCCAGCAGAGGGGACTTTGAAAAACTGTTTTTT
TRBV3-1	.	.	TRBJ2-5	CASSQAGGSQETQYF	TGTGCCAGCAGCCAAGCGGGGGGCTCCCAAGAGACCCAGTACTTC
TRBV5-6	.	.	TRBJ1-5	CASTLGSNQPQHF	TGTGCCAGCACCCTAGGGAGCAATCAGCCCCAGCATTTT
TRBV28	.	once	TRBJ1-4	CASGGARTNEKLFF	TGTGCCAGCGGCGGGGCAAGGACTAATGAAAAACTGTTTTTT
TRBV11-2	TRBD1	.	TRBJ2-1	CASRVPGQGNEQFF	TGTGCCAGCAGGGTTCCGGGACAGGGGAATGAGCAGTTCTTC
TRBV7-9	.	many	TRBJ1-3	CASSADGSSGNTIYF	TGTGCCAGCAGCGCGGACGGAAGCTCTGGAAACACCATATATTTT
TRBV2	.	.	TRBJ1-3	CASSPGPPTGSRNTIYF	TGTGCCAGCAGTCCCGGACCTCCGACAGGTTCGAGAAACACCATATATTTT
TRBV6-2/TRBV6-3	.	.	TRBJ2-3	CASGGASWDTQYF	TGTGCCAGCGGGGGGGCGTCGTGGGATACGCAGTATTTT
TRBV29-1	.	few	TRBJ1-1	CSALAMNTEAFF	TGCAGCGCCTTAGCAATGAACACTGAAGCTTTCTTT
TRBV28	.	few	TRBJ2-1	CASSLGPRDDSYNEQFF	TGTGCCAGCAGCTTGGGCCCCCGGGACGACTCCTACAATGAGCAGTTCTTC
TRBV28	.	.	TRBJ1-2	CASSSRQGGGYTF	TGTGCCAGCAGTTCCCGTCAGGGCGGGGGCTACACCTTC
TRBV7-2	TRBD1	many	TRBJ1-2	CASSRDRASYGYTF	TGTGCCAGCAGCCGGGACAGGGCCTCCTATGGCTACACCTTC
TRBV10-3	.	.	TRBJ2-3	CAISDLGANTDTQYF	TGTGCCATCAGTGATTTAGGGGCTAATACAGATACGCAGTATTTT
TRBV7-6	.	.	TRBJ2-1	CASSLRWDEQFF	TGTGCCAGCAGCTTAAGGTGGGATGAGCAGTTCTTC
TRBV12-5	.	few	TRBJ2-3	CASGFADTQYF	TGTGCTAGTGGTTTCGCGGATACGCAGTATTTT
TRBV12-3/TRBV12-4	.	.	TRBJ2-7	CASSFDPHYEQYF	TGTGCCAGCAGTTTTGACCCCCACTACGAGCAGTACTTC
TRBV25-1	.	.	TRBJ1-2	CASSEGPGKSGYTF	TGTGCCAGCAGTGAAGGCCCAGGGAAGTCTGGCTACACCTTC
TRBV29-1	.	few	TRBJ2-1	CSVEEGNFNNEQFF	TGCAGCGTTGAAGAGGGGAACTTTAACAATGAGCAGTTCTTC
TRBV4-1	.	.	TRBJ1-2	CASSQDSVGPLGGYTF	TGCGCCAGCAGCCAAGACTCCGTGGGGCCTTTGGGTGGCTACACCTTC
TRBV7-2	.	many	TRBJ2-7	CASSRPRYEQYF	TGTGCCAGCAGTCGCCCTCGGTACGAGCAGTACTTC
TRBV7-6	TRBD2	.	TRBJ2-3	CASSRTSGSTDTQYF	TGTGCCAGCAGCCGTACTAGCGGGAGTACAGATACGCAGTATTTT
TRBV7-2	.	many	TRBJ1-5	CASSLAGPGQPQHF	TGTGCCAGCAGCTTAGCTGGGCCTGGTCAGCCCCAGCATTTT
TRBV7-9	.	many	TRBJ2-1	CASSSDSYNEQFF	TGTGCCAGCAGCTCCGATAGCTACAATGAGCAGTTCTTC
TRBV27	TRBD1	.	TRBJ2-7	CASRRDSSYEQYF	TGTGCCAGCAGGAGGGACAGCTCCTACGAGCAGTACTTC
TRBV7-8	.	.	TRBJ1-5	CASSSRDDNQPYHF	TGTGCCAGCAGCTCCAGGGATGACAATCAGCCCTACCATTTT
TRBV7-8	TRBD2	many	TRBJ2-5	CASSLMAGGPRETQYF	TGTGCCAGCAGCTTAATGGCGGGAGGGCCAAGAGAGACCCAGTACTTC
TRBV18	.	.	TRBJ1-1	CASSTGSRNTEAFF	TGTGCCAGCTCGACCGGGAGCCGCAACACTGAAGCTTTCTTT
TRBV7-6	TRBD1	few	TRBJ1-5	CASSSGTVFPSAQHF	TGTGCCAGCAGCTCCGGGACAGTGTTTCCGTCAGCCCAGCATTTT
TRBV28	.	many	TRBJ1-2	CASSLGSGRTYGYTF	TGTGCCAGCAGTTTGGGTAGTGGACGGACTTATGGCTACACCTTC
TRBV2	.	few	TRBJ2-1	CASVYREPTHNEQFF	TGTGCCAGTGTTTACAGGGAACCAACCCACAATGAGCAGTTCTTC
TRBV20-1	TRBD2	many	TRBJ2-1	CSAIRVAGNPNEQFF	TGCAGTGCTATACGAGTAGCGGGAAACCCTAATGAGCAGTTCTTC
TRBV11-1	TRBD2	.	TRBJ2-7	CASSLAAGGVYEQYF	TGTGCCAGCAGCTTAGCGGCGGGAGGGGTCTACGAGCAGTACTTC
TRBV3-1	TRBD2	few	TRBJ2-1	CASSPPSGAYNEQFF	TGTGCCAGCAGCCCCCCTAGCGGAGCTTACAATGAGCAGTTCTTC
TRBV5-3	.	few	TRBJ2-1	CARSCRVPGYNEQFF	TGTGCCAGAAGCTGCCGGGTTCCAGGGTACAATGAGCAGTTCTTC
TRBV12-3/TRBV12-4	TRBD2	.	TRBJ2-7	CASRPGTRGGYEQYF	TGTGCCAGCAGGCCTGGGACTAGAGGAGGGTACGAGCAGTACTTC
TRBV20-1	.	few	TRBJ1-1	CSANGRPTMNTEAFF	TGCAGTGCCAACGGCCGACCTACCATGAACACTGAAGCTTTCTTT
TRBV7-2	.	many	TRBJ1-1	CASSLGQATNTEAFF	TGTGCCAGCAGCTTGGGGCAGGCAACGAACACTGAAGCTTTCTTT
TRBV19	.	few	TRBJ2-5	CASSTARGRLETQYF	TGTGCCAGTAGTACCGCCAGGGGAAGGTTGGAGACCCAGTACTTC
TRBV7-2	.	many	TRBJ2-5	CASSVGSGSRKETQYF	TGTGCCAGCAGCGTAGGTTCCGGCTCCAGAAAAGAGACCCAGTACTTC
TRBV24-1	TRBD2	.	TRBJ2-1	CATSAIAGAYNEQFF	TGTGCCACCAGTGCCATAGCGGGAGCATACAATGAGCAGTTCTTC
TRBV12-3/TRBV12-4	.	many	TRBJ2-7	CASSPDSYEQYF	TGTGCCAGCAGTCCCGACTCCTACGAGCAGTACTTC
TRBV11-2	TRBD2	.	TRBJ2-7	CASSLVLLAGDEQYF	TGTGCCAGCAGCTTAGTACTGCTCGCGGGGGACGAGCAGTACTTC
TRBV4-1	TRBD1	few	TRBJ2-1	CASSQDEGTGPLNEQFF	TGCGCCAGCAGCCAAGATGAGGGGACAGGGCCGTTGAATGAGCAGTTCTTC
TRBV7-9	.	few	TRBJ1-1	CASSPQGGVGGTEAFF	TGTGCCAGCAGCCCCCAAGGGGGGGTTGGGGGCACTGAAGCTTTCTTT
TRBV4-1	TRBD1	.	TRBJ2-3	CASSQQGTGAGTDTQYF	TGCGCCAGCAGCCAACAGGGGACAGGGGCTGGCACAGATACGCAGTATTTT
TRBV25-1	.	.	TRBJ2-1	CASSLSVGEQFF	TGTGCCAGCAGTCTGAGTGTCGGTGAGCAGTTCTTC
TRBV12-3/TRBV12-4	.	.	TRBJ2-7	CASSLAAGSSYEQYF	TGTGCCAGCAGTTTAGCCGCGGGGAGCTCCTACGAGCAGTACTTC
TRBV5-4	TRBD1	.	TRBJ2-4	CASSLEGGQGGTKNIQYF	TGTGCCAGCAGCTTGGAGGGGGGACAGGGTGGAACCAAAAACATTCAGTACTTC
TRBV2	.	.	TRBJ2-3	CASSALHSGASTDTQYF	TGTGCCAGCAGCGCTTTGCATAGCGGAGCTAGCACAGATACGCAGTATTTT
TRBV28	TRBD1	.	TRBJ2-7	CASSLIQGALEQYF	TGTGCCAGCAGTTTAATCCAGGGGGCACTCGAGCAGTACTTC